This T cell receptor (beta chain) stems from a study of shared clonotypes between healthy human individuals. The genomic DNA of each subset was split evenly across several immunoSEQ plates. The assay was immunoSEQ multiplex PCR, and TCRdb's table has in-frame clones only and misses some. The top ten clones hold over 1.5% of a sample with about 710,000 clones, roughly 72% of them seen once. Germline V gene data show CDR1 as KGHSH and CDR2 as LQKENI. V was clipped by 6 bases and J by 0 bases, with 6 bases between them. The CDR3 contains 14 residues. Sample: memory CD4+ T cells sorted from blood. The subset is: CD45RA-negative fraction. This clonotype originated in a woman in her 30s in good health. The chain joins TRBV18 to TRBJ2-6; D uncertain. The CDR3 DNA sequence: TGTGCCAGCTCGTCACGCTCTGGGGCCAACGTCCTGACTTTC. The encoded protein is CASSSRSGANVLTF.